This T cell receptor beta chain was captured by sequencing in a study of blood T cell repertoires in COVID-19. Original analysis: Estimates of nucleated cell counts were drawn from the amplification of reference gene primers. Produced via immunoSEQ multiplex PCR; TCRdb's table is partial and in-frame only. D and trimming come from the DNA, and the V and J calls and clone size come from that table. The sample holds around 150,000 clones, about 92% seen once. Germline loops: CDR1 SGHNT, CDR2 YYREEE (reference sequence). This CDR3 is 15 amino acids long. Trimming removed 1 base from V and 1 base from J; junction bases left unmatched: 1.

This receptor was obtained from a man aged 60 to 69 with active or convalescent COVID-19. The rearrangement joins TRBV5-4 to TRBJ2-1; 8 bases match TRBD2. Sequencing used peripheral blood. The chain's CDR3 is CASSLRLASYNEQFF. The CDR3 DNA is TGTGCCAGCAGCTTGCGACTAGCGTCCTACAATGAGCAGTTCTTC.